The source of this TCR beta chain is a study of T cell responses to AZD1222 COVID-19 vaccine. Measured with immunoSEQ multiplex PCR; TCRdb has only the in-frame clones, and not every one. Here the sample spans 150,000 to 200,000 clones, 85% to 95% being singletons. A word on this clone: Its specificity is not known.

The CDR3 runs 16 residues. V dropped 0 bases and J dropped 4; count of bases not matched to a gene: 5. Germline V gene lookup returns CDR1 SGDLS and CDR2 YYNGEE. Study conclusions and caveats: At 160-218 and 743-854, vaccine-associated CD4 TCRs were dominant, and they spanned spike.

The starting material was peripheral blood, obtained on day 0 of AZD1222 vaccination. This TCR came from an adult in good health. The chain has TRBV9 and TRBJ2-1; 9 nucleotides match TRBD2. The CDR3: CASSVVPTSGYNEQFF. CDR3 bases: TGTGCCAGCAGCGTAGTTCCGACTAGCGGTTACAATGAGCAGTTCTTC.